The rows below give T cell receptor beta chains drawn from one sample of a study of OX40 agonist ivuxolimab in advanced cancers. Using immunoSEQ multiplex PCR, the repertoire was profiled, and TCRdb retains in-frame clones only, with some absent. The data contain roughly 81,000 clones, 90% to 95% of them singletons. Source: CD4+ or CD8+ T cells sorted from blood, taken in a trial of the OX40 agonist ivuxolimab. These receptors all stem from an adult with an advanced solid tumor such as melanoma, head and neck, liver or kidney cancer. Each CDR3 is given without its conserved first and last residue. Expanded clones are given a class, and other clones once, few, many or no size at all.

v_call	clone_size	j_call	cdr3_aa
TRBV9	-	TRBJ2-5	ASSPLDSQETQY
TRBV11-1	-	TRBJ2-7	ASSSYYEQY
TRBV30	-	TRBJ2-7	AWSPGEAYEQY
TRBV7-3	-	TRBJ2-7	ASSSHGGDSRRPYEQY
TRBV6-1	-	TRBJ2-6	ASSEQTGTGGFSGANVLT
TRBV4-1	-	TRBJ1-2	ASSQVGGAEITYGYT
TRBV7-6	-	TRBJ2-7	ASSLVEKPSYEQY
TRBV19	-	TRBJ2-2	ASRNRDWTNTGELF
TRBV15	-	TRBJ2-5	ATSEGAQTQY
TRBV7-9	-	TRBJ1-2	ASSLARTENYGYT
TRBV9	-	TRBJ2-1	ASSKEREVAYNEQF
TRBV21-1	-	TRBJ2-4	ASSKVEREGPRRAKNIQY
TRBV7-8	-	TRBJ2-5	ASSLPGVAGGLKETQY
TRBV9	-	TRBJ2-7	ASSPYDSYEQY
TRBV27	-	TRBJ1-1	ASSSRDSGQGKAF
TRBV7-9	once	TRBJ2-1	ASSVGPARV
TRBV7-2	-	TRBJ2-7	ASSLRTSILYEQY
TRBV2	-	TRBJ2-1	ASSGGLAGVPEQF
TRBV7-9	-	TRBJ1-2	ASSLGSDSYGYT
TRBV27	-	TRBJ2-6	ASNQGGSGANVLT
TRBV19	-	TRBJ2-4	ASSIRNSNIQY
TRBV19	-	TRBJ2-7	ASSIGQGGEQY
TRBV19	-	TRBJ1-2	ASSIMGGGYGYT
TRBV11-2	-	TRBJ2-7	ASSFQAGGPLEQY
TRBV29-1	-	TRBJ2-7	SAGAPGNRGLYEQY
TRBV4-3	-	TRBJ1-1	ASSQDRRGVNTEAF
TRBV7-6	-	TRBJ2-7	ASSPGLGADEQY
TRBV6-6	-	TRBJ2-7	ASSYRAGDYEQY
TRBV9	-	TRBJ2-1	ASSGKSGRSYNEQF
TRBV9	-	TRBJ2-7	ASSPGSGTYEQY
TRBV5-4	-	TRBJ2-5	ASSTTGTQY
TRBV27	-	TRBJ2-3	ASSLSTDGAEDTQY
TRBV28	-	TRBJ2-3	ASTIAGVSTDTQY
TRBV9	-	TRBJ2-1	ASSAGTGIGDEQF
TRBV7-3	-	TRBJ2-1	ASSPTSNEQF
TRBV7-6	-	TRBJ2-7	ASSLASGLAGDEQY
TRBV12-5	-	TRBJ2-3	ASGWGGDTQY
TRBV7-8	-	TRBJ2-3	ASSLGLLGLAGSYTQY
TRBV5-4	-	TRBJ2-3	ASSPSSTDTQY
TRBV10-3	-	TRBJ1-4	AISESRDLGANEKLF
TRBV9	-	TRBJ2-3	ASSVGRYSTDTQY
TRBV21-1	-	TRBJ1-1	ASSGAENTEAF
TRBV27	-	TRBJ2-2	ASSLTGLAGVFGTGELF
TRBV6-6	-	TRBJ2-1	ASSRGDAAPYNEQF
TRBV7-2	-	TRBJ2-7	ASSLAPTGGSSYEQY
TRBV7-9	-	TRBJ1-2	ASRTGEHYGYT
TRBV6-5	-	TRBJ2-1	ASSYYLAGADEQF